This T cell receptor beta chain comes out of a study of PD-L1 blockade in urothelial cancer. Study-level information: Atezolizumab, begun by patients in the mid-2010s, was given at 1,200 mg intravenously every 3 weeks. As for prior chemotherapy regimens, patients had received 0 to 3. Each blood sample yielded a median of around 130,000 T cells.

The germline CDR1 and CDR2 sequences are MDHEN and SYDVKM. CDR3 length equals 16 residues. V gave up 6 bases and J gave up 3 bases; unmatched junction bases: 6. A spike-in of synthetic TCR analog templates was added to each PCR. Repertoires were generated with immunoSEQ multiplex PCR, while TCRdb's copy carries only in-frame clones and drops some. The data contain approximately 37,000 clones, around 80% of them seen just once; the ten biggest clones take up around 16%. Sequences were derived from PBMCs, sampled around atezolizumab (anti-PD-L1) treatment. This sequence originates from a man aged 55 to 70 with urothelial cancer. The J gene is TRBJ1-3, the V gene TRBV28; 12 nucleotides agree with TRBD1. CDR3 protein: CASSLGQGAGGNTIYF. The CDR3 DNA is TGTGCCAGCAGCCTGGGACAGGGGGCAGGTGGAAACACCATATATTTT.